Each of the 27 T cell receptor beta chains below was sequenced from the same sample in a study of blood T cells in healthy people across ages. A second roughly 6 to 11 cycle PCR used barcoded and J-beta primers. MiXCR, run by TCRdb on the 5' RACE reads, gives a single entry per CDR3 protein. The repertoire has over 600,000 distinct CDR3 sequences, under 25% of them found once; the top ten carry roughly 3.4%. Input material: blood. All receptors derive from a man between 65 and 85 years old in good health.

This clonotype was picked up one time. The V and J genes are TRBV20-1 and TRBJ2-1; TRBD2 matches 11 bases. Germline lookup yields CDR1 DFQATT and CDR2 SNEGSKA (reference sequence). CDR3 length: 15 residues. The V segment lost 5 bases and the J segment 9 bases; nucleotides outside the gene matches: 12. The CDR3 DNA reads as TGCAGTGCTCTAAGGAGACTAGCGGGAATGGGTGAGCAGTTCTTC. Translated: CSALRRLAGMGEQFF.

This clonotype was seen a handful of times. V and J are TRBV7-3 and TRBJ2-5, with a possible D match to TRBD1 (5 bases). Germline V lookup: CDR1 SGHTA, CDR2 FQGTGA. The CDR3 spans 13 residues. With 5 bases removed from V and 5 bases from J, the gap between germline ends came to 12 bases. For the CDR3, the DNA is TGTGCCAGCAGCCTGACAGTCCGGGAGACCCAGTACTTC. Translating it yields CASSLTVRETQYF.

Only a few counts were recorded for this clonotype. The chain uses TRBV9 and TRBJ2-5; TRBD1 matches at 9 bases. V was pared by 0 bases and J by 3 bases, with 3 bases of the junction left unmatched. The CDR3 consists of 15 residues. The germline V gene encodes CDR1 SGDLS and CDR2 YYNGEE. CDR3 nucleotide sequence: TGTGCCAGCAGCGTAGCGGGGACAGGGAAAGAGACCCAGTACTTC. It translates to CASSVAGTGKETQYF.

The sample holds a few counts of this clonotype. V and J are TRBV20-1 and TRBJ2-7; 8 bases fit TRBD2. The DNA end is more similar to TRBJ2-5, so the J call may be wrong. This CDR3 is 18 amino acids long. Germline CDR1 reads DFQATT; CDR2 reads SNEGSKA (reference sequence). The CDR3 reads CSARGAILREGPLETQYF. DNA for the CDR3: TGCAGTGCTAGAGGGGCGATATTACGGGAGGGCCCTCTGGAGACCCAGTACTTC.

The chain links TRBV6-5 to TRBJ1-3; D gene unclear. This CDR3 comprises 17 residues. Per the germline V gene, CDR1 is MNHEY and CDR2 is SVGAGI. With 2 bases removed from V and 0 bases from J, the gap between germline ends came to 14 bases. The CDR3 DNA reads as TGTGCCAGCAGTTACCCCCTAGAGGGAAACTCTGGAAACACCATATATTTT. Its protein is CASSYPLEGNSGNTIYF.

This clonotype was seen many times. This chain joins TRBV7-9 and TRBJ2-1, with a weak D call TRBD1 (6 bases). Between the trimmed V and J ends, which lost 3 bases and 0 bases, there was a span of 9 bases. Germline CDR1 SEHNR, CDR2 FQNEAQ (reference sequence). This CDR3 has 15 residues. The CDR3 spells CASSLTGISYNEQFF. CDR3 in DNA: TGTGCCAGCAGCTTGACAGGAATCTCCTACAATGAGCAGTTCTTC.

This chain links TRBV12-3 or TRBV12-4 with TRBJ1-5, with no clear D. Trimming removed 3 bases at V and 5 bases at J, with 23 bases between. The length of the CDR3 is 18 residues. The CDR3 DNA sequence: TGTGCCAGCAGTTTGAGACAAAAGTCCTTAATACATTATCAGCCCCAGCATTTT. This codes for CASSLRQKSLIHYQPQHF.

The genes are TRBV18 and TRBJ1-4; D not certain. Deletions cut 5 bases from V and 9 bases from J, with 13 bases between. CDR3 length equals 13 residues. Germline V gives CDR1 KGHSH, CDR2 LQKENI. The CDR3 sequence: CASSEDGGQKLFF. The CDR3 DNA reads TGTGCCAGCTCAGAGGACGGAGGACAAAAACTGTTTTTT. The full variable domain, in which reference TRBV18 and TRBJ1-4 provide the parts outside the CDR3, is NAGVMQNPRHLVRRRGQEARLRCSPMKGHSHVYWYRQLPEEGLKFMVYLQKENIIDESGMPKERFSAEFPKEGPSILRIQQVVRGDSAAYFCASSEDGGQKLFFGSGTQLSVL.

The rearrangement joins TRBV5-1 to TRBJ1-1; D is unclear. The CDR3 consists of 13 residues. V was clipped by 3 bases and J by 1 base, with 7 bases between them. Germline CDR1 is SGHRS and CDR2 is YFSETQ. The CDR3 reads CASSSAANTEAFF. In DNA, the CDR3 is TGCGCCAGCAGCTCAGCGGCGAACACTGAAGCTTTCTTT.

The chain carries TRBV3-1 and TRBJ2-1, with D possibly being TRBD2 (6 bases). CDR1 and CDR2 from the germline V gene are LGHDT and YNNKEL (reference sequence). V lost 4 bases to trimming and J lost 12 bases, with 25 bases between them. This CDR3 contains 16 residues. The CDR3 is CASSPLGYGDSTWQFF. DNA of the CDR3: TGTGCCAGCAGCCCTTTGGGTTATGGGGACTCTACATGGCAGTTCTTC.

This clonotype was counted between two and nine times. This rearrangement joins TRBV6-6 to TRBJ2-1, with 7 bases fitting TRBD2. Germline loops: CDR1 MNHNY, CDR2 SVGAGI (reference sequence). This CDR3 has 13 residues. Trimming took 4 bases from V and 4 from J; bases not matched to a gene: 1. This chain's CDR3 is CASSWREYNEQFF. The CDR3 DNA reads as TGTGCCAGCAGTTGGCGGGAGTACAATGAGCAGTTCTTC.

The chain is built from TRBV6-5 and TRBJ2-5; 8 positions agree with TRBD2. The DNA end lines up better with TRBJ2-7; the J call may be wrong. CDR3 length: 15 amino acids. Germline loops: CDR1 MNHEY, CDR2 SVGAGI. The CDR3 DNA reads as TGTGCCAGCAGAGCTCCGGGACTAGGGGTCTACGAGCAGTACTTC. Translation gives CASRAPGLGVYEQYF.

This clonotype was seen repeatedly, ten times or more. DNA for the CDR3: TGTGCCAGCAGCTCAGAGACTAGCGGATACTACGAGCAGTACTTC. Its protein product is CASSSETSGYYEQYF. The chain recombines TRBV11-2 with TRBJ2-7, with 9 positions matching TRBD2. The ends lost 4 bases at V and 3 bases at J; junction bases unmatched: 7. There are 15 residues in the CDR3. Germline loops: CDR1 SGHAT, CDR2 FQNNGV.

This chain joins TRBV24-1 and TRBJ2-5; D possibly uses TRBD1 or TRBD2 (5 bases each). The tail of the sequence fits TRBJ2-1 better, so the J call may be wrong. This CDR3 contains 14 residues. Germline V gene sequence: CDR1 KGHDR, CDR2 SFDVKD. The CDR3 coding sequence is TGTGCCACCAGTGACCGGGGCCTCCCACCCGAGCAGTTCTTC. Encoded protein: CATSDRGLPPEQFF.

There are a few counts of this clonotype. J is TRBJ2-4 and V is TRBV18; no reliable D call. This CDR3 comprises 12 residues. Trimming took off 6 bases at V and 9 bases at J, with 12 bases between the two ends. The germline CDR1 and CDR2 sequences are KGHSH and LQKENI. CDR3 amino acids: CASSPGPGIQYF. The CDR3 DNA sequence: TGTGCCAGCTCTCCCGGCCCTGGCATTCAGTACTTC.

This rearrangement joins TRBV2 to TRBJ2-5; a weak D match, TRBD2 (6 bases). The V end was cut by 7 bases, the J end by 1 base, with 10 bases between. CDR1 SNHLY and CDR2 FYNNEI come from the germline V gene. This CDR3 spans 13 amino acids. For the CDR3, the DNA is TGTGCCAGCAAAACGGGGGTCCAAGAGACCCAGTACTTC. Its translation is CASKTGVQETQYF.

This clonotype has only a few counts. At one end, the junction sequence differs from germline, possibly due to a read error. Here the CDR3 DNA reads TGTGCCAGCAGCTTAACGGAGCGATTAGCGGGAGGTGTTAATGAGCAGGTCTTC. Amino acids: CASSLTERLAGGVNEQVF. The chain uses TRBV7-3 and TRBJ2-1; TRBD2 matches at 10 bases. The CDR3 sequence is 18 residues long. Germline CDR1 and CDR2: SGHTA and FQGTGA. Complete variable domain (other parts from reference TRBV7-3 and TRBJ2-1): GAGVSQTPSNKVTEKGKYVELRCDPISGHTALYWYRQSLGQGPEFLIYFQGTGAADDSGLPNDRFFAVRPEGSVSTLKIQRTERGDSAVYLCASSLTERLAGGVNEQVFGPGTRLTVL.

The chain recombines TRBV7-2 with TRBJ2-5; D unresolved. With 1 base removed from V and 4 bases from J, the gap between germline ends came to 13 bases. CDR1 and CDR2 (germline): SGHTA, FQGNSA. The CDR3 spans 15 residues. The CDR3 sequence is CASSLDSSYSETQYF. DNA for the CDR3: TGTGCCAGCAGCTTAGACTCCTCCTATTCAGAGACCCAGTACTTC.

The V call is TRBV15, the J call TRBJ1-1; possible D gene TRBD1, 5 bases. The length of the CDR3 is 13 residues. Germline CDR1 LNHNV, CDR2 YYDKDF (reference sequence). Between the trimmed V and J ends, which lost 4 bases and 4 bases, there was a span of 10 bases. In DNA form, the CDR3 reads TGTGCCACCAGCATTCAGGGCCCCACTGAAGCTTTCTTT. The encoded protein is CATSIQGPTEAFF.

CDR3 in amino acids: CASSPGAGDYNEQFF. The CDR3 DNA follows: TGTGCCAGCAGCCCCGGGGCGGGAGACTACAATGAGCAGTTCTTC. The chain employs TRBV5-5 and TRBJ2-1; 7 positions match TRBD2. This CDR3 has 15 amino acids. V lost 4 bases to trimming and J lost 3 bases; unmatched junction nucleotides: 7. In germline, CDR1 is SGHKS, CDR2 YYEKEE (reference sequence). The whole variable domain, filled in from reference TRBV5-5 and TRBJ2-1, reads DAGVTQSPTHLIKTRGQQVTLRCSPISGHKSVSWYQQVLGQGPQFIFQYYEKEERGRGNFPDRFSARQFPNYSSELNVNALLLGDSALYLCASSPGAGDYNEQFFGPGTRLTVL.

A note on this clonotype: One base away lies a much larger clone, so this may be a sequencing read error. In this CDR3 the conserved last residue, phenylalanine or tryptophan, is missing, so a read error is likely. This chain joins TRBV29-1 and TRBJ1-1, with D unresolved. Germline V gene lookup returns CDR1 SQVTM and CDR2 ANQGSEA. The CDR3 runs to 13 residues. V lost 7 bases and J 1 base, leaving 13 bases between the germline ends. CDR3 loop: CSALEDTNTEAFL. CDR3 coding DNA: TGCAGCGCCCTGGAGGATACGAACACTGAAGCTTTCTTG.

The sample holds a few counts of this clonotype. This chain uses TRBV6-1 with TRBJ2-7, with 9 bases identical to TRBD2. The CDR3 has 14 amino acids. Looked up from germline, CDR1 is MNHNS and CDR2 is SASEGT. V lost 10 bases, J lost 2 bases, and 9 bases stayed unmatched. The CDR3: CATLWASGTYEQYF. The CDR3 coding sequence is TGTGCCACCCTTTGGGCTAGCGGGACCTACGAGCAGTACTTC.

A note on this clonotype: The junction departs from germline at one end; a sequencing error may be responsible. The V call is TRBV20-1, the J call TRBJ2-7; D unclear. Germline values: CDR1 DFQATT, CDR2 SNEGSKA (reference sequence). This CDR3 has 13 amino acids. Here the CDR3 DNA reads TGCAGTGCTCAGCTTTTGATATCGGGCGAGCTGTACTTC. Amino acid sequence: CSAQLLISGELYF.

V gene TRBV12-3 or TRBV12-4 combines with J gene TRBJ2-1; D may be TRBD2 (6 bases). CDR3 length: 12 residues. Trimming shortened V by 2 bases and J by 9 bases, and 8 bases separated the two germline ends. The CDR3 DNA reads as TGTGCCAGCAGTTTAAGGCGGGGTGAGCAGTTCTTC. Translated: CASSLRRGEQFF.

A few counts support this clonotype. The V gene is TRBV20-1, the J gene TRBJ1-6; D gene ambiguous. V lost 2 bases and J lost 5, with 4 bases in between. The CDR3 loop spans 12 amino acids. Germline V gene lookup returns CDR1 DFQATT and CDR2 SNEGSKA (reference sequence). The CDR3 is CSARQNNSPLHF. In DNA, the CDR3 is TGCAGTGCTAGACAGAATAATTCACCCCTCCACTTT.

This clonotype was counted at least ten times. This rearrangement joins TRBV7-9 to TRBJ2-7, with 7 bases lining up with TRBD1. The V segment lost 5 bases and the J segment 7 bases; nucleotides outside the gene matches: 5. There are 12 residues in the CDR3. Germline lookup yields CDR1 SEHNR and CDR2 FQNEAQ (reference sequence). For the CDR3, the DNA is TGTGCCAGCAGCACAGGGGTGGGGGAGCAGTACTTC. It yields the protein CASSTGVGEQYF.

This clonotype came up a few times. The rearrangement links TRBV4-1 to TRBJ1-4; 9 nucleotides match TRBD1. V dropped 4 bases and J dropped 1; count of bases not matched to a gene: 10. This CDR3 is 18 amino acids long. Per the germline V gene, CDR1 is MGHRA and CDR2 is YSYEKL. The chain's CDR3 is CASSLSSPGQGTNEKLFF. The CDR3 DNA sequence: TGCGCCAGCAGCCTCTCCAGTCCGGGACAGGGAACTAATGAAAAACTGTTTTTT.